This TCR beta chain is drawn from a study of T cell responses to AZD1222 COVID-19 vaccine (dated by TCRdb to 2020 to 2022). In the study overall: AZD1222 recipients whose second dose came at about 4 weeks and those whose second dose came at about 12 weeks were combined into one group, since spike-specific TCR depth and breadth did not differ between the two schedules. TCR sequencing was performed for 230 to 250 trial participants, of whom some 200 were given two doses of AZD1222 and approximately 25 were given two doses of MenACWY control vaccine. Trial participants were enrolled by age into subgroups of 18-55, 56-69 and 70-plus years, and around 150, 28 and 57 TCR-sequenced participants, respectively, were included in these subgroups.

The CDR3 regions of human TCRbeta chains were analyzed by immunosequencing. In the authors' own workflow: Repertoire TCRs were checked for matches against a reference library of SARS-CoV-2-specific TCRs that had been generated using the MIRA antigen-specificity platform. Breadth meant the fraction of unique TCRs that were SARS-CoV-2-associated, whereas depth meant the fraction of total T cells that were SARS-CoV-2-associated. Using the MIRA data, each spike-specific TCR was assigned both to the spike region to which the TCR was reactive and to a CD4 or CD8 class. Log10-transformed breadth and depth values were compared by one-way ANOVA with Sidak's multiple comparisons tests. What TCRdb holds here is the immuneACCESS table cut down to in-frame rearrangements. Part of the clones is not present; checked against another copy, under half of the missing clones reflect an unresolved V gene, and the others are unexplained. Clone size and the V and J calls come from that table; the DNA yielded D and trimming. Here the sample has more than 95,000 clones; around nine tenths occur a single time. The ten largest clones represent approximately 7.5% of the sample.

As regards this clone: Its specific antigen is unknown. Per-base quality was not reported, and no clone a single base away is much larger than it.

Inclusive of the bounding cysteine and phenylalanine, the CDR3 is 12 residues long. Just the 36-base CDR3 DNA is kept, in frame starting at base 1. CDR1 SGHRS and CDR2 YFSETQ are derived from the germline V gene. The V and J ends are trimmed by 1 base and 8 bases, leaving 7 bases between them. In the paper's terms, the time point label means: baseline before first vaccination. Samples from vaccinated people were obtained from the UK trials COV001 and COV002, which included a single-blind randomized controlled phase 2/3 trial of AZD1222 (ChAdOx1 nCoV-19) in healthy adults. Trial participant PBMC samples were collected at day 0 and day 28 after the second dose for TCRbeta chain sequencing. Here is what the overall study found, with its caveats: Because no day 14 peak-response samples were available, the repertoires could be characterized only after the peak T cell response. The 56-69-year group was small, and its depth increase did not reach significance, likely because of low power. Spike-specific TCR breadth and depth rose significantly after two AZD1222 doses compared with day 0 and with MenACWY recipients. Most participants were white British and females outnumbered males, and the authors suggested that clonal diversity may have been underestimated. Only a handful of AZD1222 recipients were SARS-CoV-2 seropositive at baseline, limiting conclusions about previously exposed vaccinees. Reportedly, almost half of the unique spike-specific TCRs recognized epitopes lying outside the regions that are mutated in the B.1.351 and B.1.1.7 variants. Vaccine-associated CD4 TCRs spanned the whole spike protein, with dominant responses in regions 160-218 and 743-854.

The chain is encoded by TRBV5-1 joined to TRBJ2-1; the D gene is possibly TRBD1 or TRBD2, each agreeing over 5 bases. The receptor was derived from an adult in good health. The sequenced sample was peripheral blood, obtained on day 0 of AZD1222 vaccination. The CDR3 in this case is CASSLLGDEQFF. The DNA sequence is as follows: TGCGCCAGCAGCTTGCTGGGGGATGAGCAGTTCTTC.